This is a list of T cell receptor beta chains from one sample in a study of cytomegalovirus exposure and HLA in healthy donors. Only in-frame clones appear in the TCRdb table, and some are missing; sequencing was by immunoSEQ multiplex PCR. The repertoire has around 150,000 clones, 70% to 80% of them found once; the top ten carry around 14%. The sequenced material came from PBMCs. These receptor sequences come from a woman in her thirties or forties in good health and CMV-seronegative. Each CDR3 is given with its conserved first and last residue. Fields, in order: clone size, V gene, J gene, D gene, CDR3 protein, CDR3 DNA. A D gene is named only where the DNA matches it firmly. The size entry is marked missing in some rows and otherwise reads once, few, many or a size class.

>-|TRBV27|TRBJ2-6|TRBD1
CASTRTGLNSGANVLTF
TGTGCCAGCACCAGGACAGGGCTAAACTCTGGGGCCAACGTCCTGACTTTC
>-|TRBV6-6|TRBJ2-7|TRBD2
CASREREAAYEQYF
TGTGCCAGCAGAGAACGGGAGGCGGCCTACGAGCAGTACTTC
>-|TRBV15|TRBJ2-7|TRBD1
CATSRDRGTGSEQYF
TGTGCCACCAGCAGAGATCGAGGGACAGGTAGCGAGCAGTACTTC
>few|TRBV13|TRBJ2-3|TRBD2
CASSLLAGAGGDTQYF
TGTGCCAGCAGCTTACTAGCGGGGGCCGGGGGAGATACGCAGTATTTT
>-|TRBV7-2|TRBJ2-1|-
CASSSFGGSYNEQFF
TGTGCCAGCAGCTCTTTCGGGGGTTCCTACAATGAGCAGTTCTTC
>-|TRBV27|TRBJ2-3|-
CASSPPAGRSTDTQYF
TGTGCCAGCAGTCCTCCGGCGGGCCGCAGCACAGATACGCAGTATTTT
>-|TRBV9|TRBJ1-3|-
CASSVEVQGGSGNTIYF
TGTGCCAGCAGCGTAGAGGTACAGGGAGGGTCTGGAAACACCATATATTTT
>-|TRBV10-3|TRBJ2-7|-
CAITLGGGTYEQYF
TGTGCCATCACCTTGGGAGGCGGCACCTACGAGCAGTACTTC
>-|TRBV29-1|TRBJ1-4|TRBD1
CSVGQGHNEKLFF
TGCAGCGTAGGACAGGGCCATAATGAAAAACTGTTTTTT
>-|TRBV7-9|TRBJ2-3|-
CASSLSFTGSFTDTQYF
TGTGCCAGCAGCCTATCCTTCACAGGGTCATTCACAGATACGCAGTATTTT
>-|TRBV10-3|TRBJ2-4|-
CAIQEGGIQYF
TGTGCCATCCAGGAGGGTGGCATTCAGTACTTC
>few|TRBV11-3|TRBJ1-3|-
CASSLFFMAGNTIYF
TGTGCCAGCAGCTTATTTTTCATGGCAGGAAACACCATATATTTT
>once|TRBV10-3|TRBJ2-5|-
CAIRDTNQETQYF
TGTGCCATCCGCGACACCAACCAAGAGACCCAGTACTTC
>-|TRBV15|TRBJ2-1|TRBD2
CATSRDSPGLAFYNEQFF
TGTGCCACCAGCAGGGACTCCCCGGGACTAGCTTTCTACAATGAGCAGTTCTTC
>few|TRBV20-1|TRBJ1-2|-
CSWDTSYGYTF
TGCAGTTGGGACACCTCCTATGGCTACACCTTC
>-|TRBV7-9|TRBJ1-2|-
CSSSLALNGYTF
TGTTCCAGCAGCTTAGCGTTAAATGGCTACACCTTC
>few|TRBV27|TRBJ2-3|TRBD2
CASTGTSGRNTQYF
TGTGCCAGCACCGGGACTAGCGGGAGAAATACGCAGTATTTT
>-|TRBV6-1|TRBJ2-3|TRBD1
CASSTGGEADTQYF
TGTGCCAGCAGTACAGGGGGAGAGGCAGATACGCAGTATTTT
>-|TRBV6-5|TRBJ2-3|TRBD1
CASSYRQGLTDTQYF
TGTGCCAGCAGTTATAGACAGGGTCTCACAGATACGCAGTATTTT
>-|TRBV4-1|TRBJ2-3|-
CASSQDGGPSDTQYF
TGCGCCAGCAGCCAAGATGGAGGACCGTCAGATACGCAGTATTTT
>-|TRBV12-5|TRBJ2-1|TRBD2
CASGFHPGTSGGASPRYNEQFF
TGTGCTAGTGGCTTTCACCCCGGGACTAGCGGGGGGGCCTCACCACGGTACAATGAGCAGTTCTTC
>-|TRBV5-6|TRBJ1-6|TRBD1
CASSADRGRVGSPLHF
TGTGCCAGCAGCGCGGACAGGGGGCGGGTTGGGTCACCCCTCCACTTT
>-|TRBV6-6|TRBJ2-1|-
CASLRGKTPYNEQFF
TGTGCCAGCTTACGAGGTAAAACCCCCTACAATGAGCAGTTCTTC
>-|TRBV10-3|TRBJ2-7|TRBD1
CAIRPSGQGSSEQYF
TGTGCCATCAGACCCTCGGGACAGGGGAGTAGCGAGCAGTACTTC
>-|TRBV4-3|TRBJ2-7|TRBD1
CASSHGTGTEQYF
TGCGCCAGCAGCCACGGGACAGGTACCGAGCAGTACTTC
>-|TRBV5-6|TRBJ1-2|TRBD1
CASSYDRGNYGYTF
TGTGCCAGCAGCTATGACAGGGGGAACTATGGCTACACCTTC
>-|TRBV6-1|TRBJ2-3|-
CASSEALGRSTDTQYF
TGTGCCAGCAGTGAAGCGCTAGGCAGAAGCACAGATACGCAGTATTTT
>-|TRBV2|TRBJ1-4|-
CASRGSGEEKLFF
TGTGCCAGCAGGGGTTCCGGGGAGGAAAAACTGTTTTTT
>-|TRBV27|TRBJ2-4|-
CASSPNIQYF
TGTGCCAGCAGTCCTAACATTCAGTACTTC
>-|TRBV14|TRBJ2-7|-
CASSQAGRGFNEQYF
TGTGCCAGCAGCCAAGCGGGTAGGGGGTTCAACGAGCAGTACTTC
>once|TRBV6-1|TRBJ1-2|-
CASSEASFSRGRGGYTF
TGTGCCAGCAGTGAAGCCTCCTTTAGCAGGGGTAGGGGGGGCTACACCTTC
>-|TRBV23-1|TRBJ2-2|TRBD1
CASSQSRQGPLTGELFF
TGCGCCAGCAGTCAATCCCGACAGGGGCCCCTTACCGGGGAGCTGTTTTTT
>-|TRBV5-1|TRBJ2-7|TRBD2
CASTLEASGPYYSYEQYF
TGCGCCAGCACCCTGGAGGCTAGCGGGCCTTATTACTCCTACGAGCAGTACTTC
>-|TRBV5-4|TRBJ1-3|-
CASSFRTATSGNTIYF
TGTGCCAGCAGCTTTCGGACAGCAACCTCTGGAAACACCATATATTTT
>-|TRBV7-8|TRBJ2-7|-
CASSLSGSYEQYF
TGTGCCAGCAGCCTTAGCGGATCCTACGAGCAGTACTTC
>-|TRBV29-1|TRBJ2-7|TRBD1
CSVEVTGGIPEQYF
TGCAGCGTTGAGGTTACAGGGGGGATACCAGAGCAGTACTTC
>few|TRBV7-3|TRBJ1-2|-
CASSTHGGDYGYTF
TGTGCCAGCAGCACGCACGGGGGAGACTATGGCTACACCTTC
>-|TRBV30|TRBJ2-7|-
CASERLGVSYEQYF
TGTGCCTCGGAGAGATTGGGTGTTTCCTACGAGCAGTACTTC
>-|TRBV7-6|TRBJ2-5|-
CASSFEQETQYF
TGTGCCAGCAGCTTTGAGCAAGAGACCCAGTACTTC